The 18 T cell receptor beta chains below all came from one sample that was sequenced in a study of CD8 T cells in Susac syndrome. Random hexamers primed reverse transcription of 0.5 to 1 ug RNA. TCRdb re-called the immunoSEQ multiplex PCR reads through MiXCR, storing one row per CDR3 protein. The table has 140,000 to 150,000 distinct CDR3 sequences, approximately 94% seen once. Sequencing was performed on CD4+ T cells from PBMCs. These receptors all come from a human donor in good health.

Written as DNA, the CDR3 is TGTGCCAGCAGCCCAAGACGAGGGCGGTACACTGAAGCTTTCTTT. The encoded protein is CASSPRRGRYTEAFF. The rearrangement uses TRBV3-1 and TRBJ1-1; D unresolved. The V end lost 4 bases, the J end lost 3 bases, and 15 bases lay between the germline ends. CDR3 length: 15 residues. The germline V gene encodes CDR1 LGHDT and CDR2 YNNKEL (reference sequence).

This rearrangement joins TRBV19 to TRBJ1-2; a weak D match, TRBD1 (5 bases). The V and J ends lost 3 bases and 7 bases respectively, with 9 bases between them. This CDR3 region has 12 residues. From germline, CDR1 is LNHDA and CDR2 SQIVND (reference sequence). The CDR3 DNA reads as TGTGCCAGTAGTATGCAGGGCTCTGGCTACACCTTC. Residues: CASSMQGSGYTF.

The chain uses TRBV27 and TRBJ2-7; D is unresolved. Trimming stripped 6 bases from V and 7 bases from J, with 16 bases between. The CDR3 consists of 13 residues. CDR1 is MNHEY and CDR2 is SMNVEV in the germline V gene (reference sequence). CDR3 sequence reads: CASRPLGLGEQYF. The DNA for the CDR3 is TGTGCCAGCAGACCTCTTGGTCTGGGGGAGCAGTACTTC.

This clonotype came up once. The rearrangement links TRBV2 to TRBJ2-5; D gene unclear. V lost 7 bases and J 1 base, leaving 10 bases between the germline ends. The CDR3 covers 13 residues. CDR1 and CDR2 from the germline V gene are SNHLY and FYNNEI. The CDR3 loop reads CASTRESQETQYF. The CDR3 DNA is TGTGCCAGCACCCGAGAAAGCCAAGAGACCCAGTACTTC.

The rearrangement joins TRBV18 to TRBJ2-3; D unclear. V was shortened by 3 bases and J by 0 bases, with 7 bases between the two germline ends. Germline V gene data show CDR1 as KGHSH and CDR2 as LQKENI. The CDR3 totals 14 residues. The CDR3 bases are TGTGCCAGCTCACCGGTGGGCAGCACAGATACGCAGTATTTT. Protein product: CASSPVGSTDTQYF.

The chain combines TRBV12-3 or TRBV12-4 with TRBJ2-1; 15 nucleotides match TRBD2. V shed 3 bases, J shed 10 bases, and the junction held 4 bases outside the gene matches. The CDR3 totals 15 residues. Here the CDR3 DNA reads TGTGCCAGCAGTTTTGGGACTAGCGGGAGGCGGGAGCAGTTCTTC. It encodes CASSFGTSGRREQFF.

The rearrangement joins TRBV29-1 to TRBJ1-2, with a tentative D call TRBD1 (5 bases). Deletions cut 7 bases from V and 8 bases from J, with 11 bases between. Germline CDR1 SQVTM, CDR2 ANQGSEA. This CDR3 contains 10 residues. The CDR3 DNA is TGCAGCGCGGACATGGGGGGCTACACCTTC. Its translation: CSADMGGYTF.

V is TRBV5-4 and J is TRBJ2-6; D tentatively fits TRBD1 or TRBD2 (5 bases each). Germline V gives CDR1 SGHNT, CDR2 YYREEE (reference sequence). The CDR3 totals 18 residues. Trimming took off 1 base at V and 0 bases at J, with 14 bases between the two ends. Here the CDR3 DNA reads TGTGCCAGCAGCTTGCCCGGGGCAGGGATCTCTGGGGCCAACGTCCTGACTTTC. Protein product: CASSLPGAGISGANVLTF. The full variable domain, completed using reference TRBV5-4 and TRBJ2-6, is ETGVTQSPTHLIKTRGQQVTLRCSSQSGHNTVSWYQQALGQGPQFIFQYYREEENGRGNFPPRFSGLQFPNYSSELNVNALELDDSALYLCASSLPGAGISGANVLTFGAGSRLTVL.

The chain is built from TRBV20-1 and TRBJ2-6; D not resolved. V was pared by 3 bases and J by 0 bases, with 9 bases between. CDR1 DFQATT and CDR2 SNEGSKA come from the germline V gene (reference sequence). CDR3 length: 15 amino acids. The CDR3 loop is CSASTELSGANVLTF. The CDR3 DNA sequence: TGCAGTGCTAGCACAGAACTCTCTGGGGCCAACGTCCTGACTTTC.

This rearrangement joins TRBV19 to TRBJ1-1, with D perhaps matching TRBD1 (5 bases). Germline CDR1 and CDR2: LNHDA and SQIVND (reference sequence). This CDR3 spans 14 amino acids. Trimming stripped 2 bases from V and 7 bases from J, with 14 bases between. CDR3 protein: CASSIRGLGNEAFF. The CDR3 region has the DNA TGTGCCAGTAGTATACGGGGGTTAGGTAATGAAGCTTTCTTT.

This rearrangement joins TRBV21-1 to TRBJ2-3. TRBV21-1 represents a pseudogene. CDR3 length: 16 amino acids. CDR3 bases: TGTGCCAGCAGCAAAGGAAGGGATCACACCACAGATACGCAGTATTTT. Translating gives CASSKGRDHTTDTQYF.

The chain has TRBV18 and TRBJ1-3; no reliable D call. Germline V lookup: CDR1 KGHSH, CDR2 LQKENI. The V end was cut by 2 bases, the J end by 0 bases, with 8 bases between. The CDR3 spans 15 residues. The CDR3 bases are TGTGCCAGCTCACCATCCGGGATCTCTGGAAACACCATATATTTT. Translating it yields CASSPSGISGNTIYF.

This chain joins TRBV10-3 and TRBJ2-5, with a weak D call TRBD1 (6 bases). Trimming cost V 0 bases and J 4 bases, with 9 bases left between them. CDR1 is ENHRY, CDR2 SYGVKD, per germline. This CDR3 has 14 amino acids. Written as DNA, the CDR3 is TGTGCCATCAGTGAGTCTGGCAGGGGAGAGACCCAGTACTTC. Residues: CAISESGRGETQYF.

J is TRBJ1-5 and V is TRBV18; 9 positions match TRBD1. Germline-derived CDR1 and CDR2 are KGHSH and LQKENI. This CDR3 region has 19 residues. J lost 0 bases, V lost 4 bases, and 13 bases had no gene match. CDR3 region: CASSHISGTGLYSNQPQHF. The CDR3 DNA reads TGTGCCAGCTCACATATTTCCGGGACAGGGTTGTATAGCAATCAGCCCCAGCATTTT.

The J gene is TRBJ2-4, the V gene TRBV3-1; 8 nucleotides line up with TRBD2. V gave up 0 bases and J gave up 11 bases; unmatched junction bases: 3. Germline loops: CDR1 LGHDT, CDR2 YNNKEL (reference sequence). This CDR3 has 13 amino acids. The CDR3 bases are TGTGCCAGCAGCCAAGAGACAGCGGGAGTTCAGTACTTC. Amino acids: CASSQETAGVQYF. Full variable domain (missing parts from reference TRBV3-1 and TRBJ2-4): DTAVSQTPKYLVTQMGNDKSIKCEQNLGHDTMYWYKQDSKKFLKIMFSYNNKELIINETVPNRFSPKSPDKAHLNLHINSLELGDSAVYFCASSQETAGVQYFGAGTRLSVL.

J is TRBJ1-5 and V is TRBV20-1; tentatively, D is TRBD1 (5 bases). The germline V gene has CDR1 DFQATT and CDR2 SNEGSKA (reference sequence). The CDR3 has 14 amino acids. Between the trimmed V and J ends, which lost 5 bases and 11 bases, there was a span of 22 bases. The CDR3 bases are TGCAGTGCTCCGGTAGGGTTTGGGCAAGGGGCCCAGCATTTT. It translates to CSAPVGFGQGAQHF.

This clonotype is a singleton in its sample. The chain is built from TRBV20-1 and TRBJ2-7, with TRBD2 matching 11 bases. Germline assignment: CDR1 DFQATT and CDR2 SNEGSKA (reference sequence). This CDR3 spans 16 amino acids. V lost 2 bases to trimming and J lost 3 bases; unmatched junction nucleotides: 9. CDR3 nucleotides: TGCAGTGCTAGACCCTTATTGGGACTAGCGGACTACGAGCAGTACTTC. It encodes CSARPLLGLADYEQYF.

This clonotype was observed once. The V call is TRBV5-1, the J call TRBJ2-1; TRBD2 aligns across 12 bases. V shed 3 bases and J 14 bases; nucleotides not matched to a gene: 15. The CDR3 spans 16 residues. The germline V gene encodes CDR1 SGHRS and CDR2 YFSETQ. Written as DNA, the CDR3 is TGCGCCAGCAGCTCCCTAGCGGGAGGGCCTCCTACATTAGAGTTCTTC. Its protein product is CASSSLAGGPPTLEFF.